Here is one TCR beta chain with its context. Its antigen is still unknown. These data originate in a study of Ad26.COV2.S vaccination and SARS-CoV-2 variants. Whole-study findings and limits: While placebo recipients had lower spike-specific TCR breadth, vaccine recipients had more. Vaccinees and placebo recipients showed similar non-spike TCR breadth.

The germline gives CDR1 SGHTA, CDR2 FQGNSA. The CDR3 spans 19 residues. Trimming at V came to 4 bases and at J to 4 bases, leaving 14 bases not matched to a gene. Libraries were prepared by immunoSEQ multiplex PCR; TCRdb keeps only in-frame clonotypes and omits some of them. The sample shows about 350,000 clones, roughly nine tenths of them seen only once. The chain couples TRBV7-2 to TRBJ1-4; 11 bases are shared with TRBD1. The source of this sequence is a human donor who had recovered from COVID-19. The starting material was peripheral blood, obtained after recovery from COVID-19. The CDR3 DNA reads as TGTGCCAGCAGCTCCCGGGGGGGTGGACAGGGGGCGCGTAATGAAAAACTGTTTTTT. It is translated as CASSSRGGGQGARNEKLFF.